The 7 T cell receptor beta chains presented below share a single source sample, sequenced in a study of PD-L1 blockade in urothelial cancer. Specified time point: pretreatment peripheral blood. Profiling relied on immunoSEQ multiplex PCR, and the TCRdb table lists in-frame clones only, not all of them. The sample has roughly 130,000 clones; around 85% are singletons. Sequences were derived from PBMCs, sampled around atezolizumab (anti-PD-L1) treatment. The receptors derive from a man aged 45 to 65 with urothelial cancer.

The genes are TRBV9 and TRBJ2-1; 9 nucleotides agree with TRBD2. There are 16 residues in the CDR3. Trimming took 3 bases from V and 0 from J; bases not matched to a gene: 4. Germline CDR1 is SGDLS and CDR2 is YYNGEE. The CDR3 DNA sequence: TGTGCCAGCAGCGCGACTAGCGGAAGCTCCTACAATGAGCAGTTCTTC. This translates into CASSATSGSSYNEQFF.

This clone was detected once. This chain joins TRBV15 and TRBJ2-1; D is ambiguous. Germline CDR1 and CDR2: LNHNV and YYDKDF (reference sequence). This CDR3 spans 14 amino acids. V shed 0 bases and J shed 4 bases, with 7 bases lying between them. The CDR3 is CATSRDPSYNEQFF. The CDR3 DNA reads as TGTGCCACCAGCAGAGATCCCAGTTACAATGAGCAGTTCTTC.

V is TRBV5-4 and J is TRBJ2-7, with TRBD2 matching 14 bases. The V gene's germline CDR1 is SGHNT and CDR2 YYREEE (reference sequence). The CDR3 totals 17 residues. V shed 4 bases, J shed 2 bases, and the junction held 8 bases outside the gene matches. The CDR3 DNA sequence: TGTGCCAGCAGCAGGGGACTAGCGGGAGTCAGGGCCTACGAGCAGTACTTC. Amino acids: CASSRGLAGVRAYEQYF.

The J gene is TRBJ2-7, the V gene TRBV18, with 9 positions matching TRBD1. V lost 2 bases to trimming and J lost 2 bases; unmatched junction nucleotides: 7. Germline V gene sequence: CDR1 KGHSH, CDR2 LQKENI. The CDR3 runs 16 residues. DNA for the CDR3: TGTGCCAGCTCACCATGGGGACAGGGAGGTACCTACGAGCAGTACTTC. Protein sequence: CASSPWGQGGTYEQYF.

This chain connects TRBV9 to TRBJ2-3; D is unclear. V lost 0 bases, J lost 0 bases, and 11 bases lay in between. The germline V gene encodes CDR1 SGDLS and CDR2 YYNGEE. The CDR3 covers 16 residues. As DNA, the CDR3 is TGTGCCAGCAGCGTAGGCAGTCTCCCTAGCACAGATACGCAGTATTTT. It codes for CASSVGSLPSTDTQYF. Full variable domain (missing parts from reference TRBV9 and TRBJ2-3): DSGVTQTPKHLITATGQRVTLRCSPRSGDLSVYWYQQSLDQGLQFLIQYYNGEERAKGNILERFSAQQFPDLHSELNLSSLELGDSALYFCASSVGSLPSTDTQYFGPGTRLTVL.

A few counts support this clone. The CDR3 loop is CASSQARGRGYTF. CDR3 DNA: TGTGCCAGCAGCCAAGCTAGGGGCCGCGGCTACACCTTC. The chain joins TRBV14 to TRBJ1-2; TRBD1 might be the D (5 bases). The germline V gene has CDR1 SGHDN and CDR2 FVKESK. Deletions cut 1 base from V and 8 bases from J, with 11 bases between. There are 13 residues in the CDR3.

The chain has TRBV4-1 and TRBJ1-1; 7 bases match TRBD1. From germline, CDR1 is MGHRA and CDR2 YSYEKL. CDR3 length equals 15 residues. The junction had 6 bases not matched to a gene; V was cut back by 1 base and J by 4 bases. The CDR3: CASSQVETGSTEAFF. CDR3 sequence (DNA): TGCGCCAGCAGCCAAGTTGAGACAGGGAGCACTGAAGCTTTCTTT.